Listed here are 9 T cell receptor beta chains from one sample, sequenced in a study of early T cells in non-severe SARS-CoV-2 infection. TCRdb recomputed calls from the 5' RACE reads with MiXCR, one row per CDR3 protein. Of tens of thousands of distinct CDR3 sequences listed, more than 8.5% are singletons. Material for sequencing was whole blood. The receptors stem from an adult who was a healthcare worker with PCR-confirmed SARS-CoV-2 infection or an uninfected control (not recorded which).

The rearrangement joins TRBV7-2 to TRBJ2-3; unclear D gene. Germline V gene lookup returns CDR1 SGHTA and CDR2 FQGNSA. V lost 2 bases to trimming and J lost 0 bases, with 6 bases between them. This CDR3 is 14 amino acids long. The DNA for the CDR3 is TGTGCCAGCAGCTTATGGACCAGCACAGATACGCAGTATTTT. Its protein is CASSLWTSTDTQYF.

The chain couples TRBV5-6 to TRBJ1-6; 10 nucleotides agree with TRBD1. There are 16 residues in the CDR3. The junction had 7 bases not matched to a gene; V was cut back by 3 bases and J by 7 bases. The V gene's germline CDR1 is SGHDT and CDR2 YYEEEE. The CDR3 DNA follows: TGTGCCAGCAGCTCCCGGGACAGGGGTACAAATTCACCCCTCCACTTT. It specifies CASSSRDRGTNSPLHF. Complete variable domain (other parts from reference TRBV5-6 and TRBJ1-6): DAGVTQSPTHLIKTRGQQVTLRCSPKSGHDTVSWYQQALGQGPQFIFQYYEEEERQRGNFPDRFSGHQFPNYSSELNVNALLLGDSALYLCASSSRDRGTNSPLHFGNGTRLTVT.

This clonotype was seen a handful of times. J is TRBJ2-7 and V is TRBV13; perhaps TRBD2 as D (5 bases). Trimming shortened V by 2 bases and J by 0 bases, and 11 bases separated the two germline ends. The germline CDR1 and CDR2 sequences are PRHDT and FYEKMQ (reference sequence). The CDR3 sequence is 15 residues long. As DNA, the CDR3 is TGTGCCAGCAGCTTACCCGGGGAAAGCTCCTACGAGCAGTACTTC. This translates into CASSLPGESSYEQYF.

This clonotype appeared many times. The CDR3: CSARVPGGKETQYF. The CDR3, as DNA: TGCAGTGCTAGAGTCCCGGGGGGGAAAGAGACCCAGTACTTC. The rearrangement uses TRBV20-1 and TRBJ2-5; 8 positions agree with TRBD2. In germline, CDR1 is DFQATT, CDR2 SNEGSKA (reference sequence). This CDR3 is built from 14 residues. J lost 3 bases, V lost 1 base, and 4 bases had no gene match.

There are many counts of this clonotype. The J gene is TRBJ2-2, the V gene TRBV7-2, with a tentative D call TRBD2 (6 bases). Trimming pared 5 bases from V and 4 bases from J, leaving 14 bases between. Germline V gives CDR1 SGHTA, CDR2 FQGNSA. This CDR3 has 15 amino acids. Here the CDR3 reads CASSPLAGRTGELFF. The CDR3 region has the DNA TGTGCCAGCAGCCCCCTTGCGGGACGCACCGGGGAGCTGTTTTTT.

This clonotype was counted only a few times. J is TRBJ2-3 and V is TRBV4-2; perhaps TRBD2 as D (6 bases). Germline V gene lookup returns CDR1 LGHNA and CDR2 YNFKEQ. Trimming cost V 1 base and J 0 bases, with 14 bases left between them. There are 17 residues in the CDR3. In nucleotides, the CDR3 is TGTGCCAGCAGCCAAGTCGAGCGGGTGCCTAGCACAGATACGCAGTATTTT. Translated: CASSQVERVPSTDTQYF.

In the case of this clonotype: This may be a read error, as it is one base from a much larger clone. The CDR3 is CASGSGGVTGELCF. CDR3 DNA sequence: TGTGCCAGCGGCTCAGGGGGCGTCACCGGGGAGCTGTGTTTT. The chain links TRBV5-5 to TRBJ2-2, with 8 bases lining up with TRBD1. This CDR3 is 14 amino acids long. CDR1 SGHKS and CDR2 YYEKEE come from the germline V gene (reference sequence).

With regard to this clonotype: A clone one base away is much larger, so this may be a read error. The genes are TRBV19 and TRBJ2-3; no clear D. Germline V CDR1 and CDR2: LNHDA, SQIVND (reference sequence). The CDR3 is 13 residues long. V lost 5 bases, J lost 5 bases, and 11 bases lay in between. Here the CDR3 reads CASSSEGVDTQYF. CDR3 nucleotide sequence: TGTGCCAGTAGTTCAGAAGGTGTAGATACGCAGTATTTT.

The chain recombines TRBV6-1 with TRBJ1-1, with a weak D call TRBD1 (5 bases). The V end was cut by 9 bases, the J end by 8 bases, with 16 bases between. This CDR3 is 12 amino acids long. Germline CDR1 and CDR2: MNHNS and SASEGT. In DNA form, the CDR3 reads TGTGCCAGTTCAATCGGGGCAGTAGAAGCTTTCTTT. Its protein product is CASSIGAVEAFF.